Listed below are T cell receptor beta chains from one sample, sequenced in a study of shared clonotypes between healthy human individuals. Repertoires were generated with immunoSEQ multiplex PCR, while TCRdb's copy carries only in-frame clones and drops some. The table has around 1.4 million clones, 98% to 99% seen once; the top ten hold roughly 0.36%. The specimen sequenced was naive CD4+ T cells sorted from blood. The source is a man in his thirties or forties in good health. The conserved cysteine and the conserved F or W are not part of the CDR3 here. D genes are given only for firm matches.

V,J,D,CDR3
TRBV5-1,TRBJ1-1,TRBD1,ASSLFTGGIVTEAF
TRBV30,TRBJ2-7,NA,AWSVILSYEQY
TRBV19,TRBJ1-5,NA,ASSSRGDAYNQPQH
TRBV7-2,TRBJ2-7,NA,ASSLAQPGEQY
TRBV7-2,TRBJ2-1,TRBD2,ASSLLLAGGHEQF
TRBV5-4,TRBJ2-7,TRBD1,ASSFGTGRSSGSYEQY
TRBV18,TRBJ1-1,NA,ASSQRTEAF
TRBV7-3,TRBJ1-2,NA,ASSRSRTTNYGYT
TRBV5-4,TRBJ1-2,NA,ASSLAAGTNYGYT
TRBV7-6,TRBJ1-1,NA,ASSLGQPNTEAF
TRBV20-1,TRBJ1-2,NA,SASLDGYT
TRBV5-1,TRBJ2-7,TRBD1,ASSLGQGAYEQY
TRBV7-2,TRBJ1-5,NA,ASSLVSGGQPQH
TRBV5-5,TRBJ2-7,NA,ASSLGLRGYEQY